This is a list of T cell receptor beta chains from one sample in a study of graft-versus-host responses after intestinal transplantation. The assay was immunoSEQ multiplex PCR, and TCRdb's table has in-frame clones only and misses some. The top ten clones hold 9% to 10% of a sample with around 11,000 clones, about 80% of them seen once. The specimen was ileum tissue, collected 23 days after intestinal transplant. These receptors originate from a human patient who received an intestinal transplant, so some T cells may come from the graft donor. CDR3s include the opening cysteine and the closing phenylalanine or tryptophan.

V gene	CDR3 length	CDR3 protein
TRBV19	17	CASSTIPHRGMRNEQFF
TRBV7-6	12	CASSLGKYEQYF
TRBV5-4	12	CASSPDRGELFF
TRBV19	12	CASSKGHYGYTF
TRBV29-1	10	CSVVSYEQYF
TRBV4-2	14	CASSYRGSNQPQHF
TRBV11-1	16	CASSFPQDRVLGELFF
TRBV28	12	CASSFLQYGYTF
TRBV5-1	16	CASSSKTGTHKDTQYF
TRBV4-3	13	CASSPDTIETQYF
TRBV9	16	CASSVELSLAGGVKYF
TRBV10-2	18	CASSESTGGSAGTYEQYF
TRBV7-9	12	CAREDLTDTQYF
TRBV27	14	CASSYSSQFYEQYF
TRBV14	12	CASGRTGFGYTF
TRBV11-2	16	CASSLRGLAGTYEQYF
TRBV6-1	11	CASSYFHEQYF
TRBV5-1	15	CASSLAGSGRIEQYF
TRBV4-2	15	CASSHPRRGIETQYF
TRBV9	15	CASGVGELRWCEQYF
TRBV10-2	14	CASRDLSSYNEQFF
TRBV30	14	CAWSISLTYNEQFF
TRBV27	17	CASSWTRDRGMNTEAFF
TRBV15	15	CATSRAIYGANVLTF
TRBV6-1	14	CASRGVGSSYEQYF
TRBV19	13	CASSILGYTEAFF
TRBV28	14	CASSFLASTYEQYF
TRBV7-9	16	CASSSFDRILSYGYTF
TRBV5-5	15	CASSGGTGYNQPQHF
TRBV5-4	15	CASSPSGEGKNIQYF
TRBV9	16	CASSVAVQGARDEQYF
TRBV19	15	CASSKTGGLLSEAFF
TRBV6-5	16	CASSYSRGEGAGELFF
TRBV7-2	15	CASSPGLAGVNEQFF
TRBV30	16	CAWRPEPTLAKNIQYF
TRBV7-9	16	CASSLGWGSSGNTIYF
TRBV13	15	CASSESSSGRGEQYF
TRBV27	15	CASTTLTGNSYEQYF
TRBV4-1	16	CASSHDPGLAGNEQFF
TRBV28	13	CASSLRDRGGYTF
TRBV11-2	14	CASSDRGVRGEQYF
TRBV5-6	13	CASSLGWGRPQHF
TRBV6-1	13	CASTYRGLGEQYF
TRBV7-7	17	CASSSMPSGGSYNEQFF
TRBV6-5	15	CASRPGQGNYNEQFF